A single sample gave rise to the 12 T cell receptor beta chains below, sequenced in a study of blood T cell repertoires in COVID-19. Measured with immunoSEQ multiplex PCR; TCRdb has only the in-frame clones, and not every one. Among 160,000 or so clones, around 76% were seen once, and the ten largest hold approximately 8.7%. The source material was peripheral blood. These receptors were collected from a woman in her 70s with acute or convalescent COVID-19.

Only one count was recorded for this clone. The genes are TRBV27 and TRBJ1-2; 7 positions agree with TRBD1. Germline CDR1 and CDR2: MNHEY and SMNVEV (reference sequence). V gave up 1 base and J gave up 2 bases; unmatched junction bases: 13. The CDR3 runs to 18 residues. CDR3 in amino acids: CASSLFIGTADSNYGYTF. CDR3 sequence (DNA): TGTGCCAGCAGTTTATTTATCGGGACAGCCGATTCCAACTATGGCTACACCTTC.

The CDR3 is CAWSSGTSGGSKNIQYF. The CDR3 DNA is TGTGCCTGGAGTAGTGGCACTAGCGGGGGAAGCAAAAACATTCAGTACTTC. The genes are TRBV30 and TRBJ2-4, with 11 bases matching TRBD2. CDR1 GTSNPN and CDR2 SVGIG come from the germline V gene (reference sequence). J lost 3 bases, V lost 2 bases, and 9 bases had no gene match. There are 17 residues in the CDR3.

This clone turned up a few times. This sequence joins TRBV28 and TRBJ2-7; D perhaps matches TRBD1 (6 bases). Germline CDR1 MDHEN, CDR2 SYDVKM. The ends were cut back, 3 bases at V and 2 bases at J, with 17 bases in the middle. The CDR3 sequence is 16 residues long. The CDR3 sequence is CASSLDKGTRAYEQYF. CDR3 DNA: TGTGCCAGCAGTTTGGATAAAGGGACACGAGCCTACGAGCAGTACTTC.

This clone was detected only once. This chain uses TRBV30 with TRBJ1-3; D is possibly TRBD1 (6 bases). The V end was cut by 3 bases, the J end by 0 bases, with 12 bases between. The CDR3 sequence is 15 residues long. Germline assignment: CDR1 GTSNPN and CDR2 SVGIG (reference sequence). CDR3 nucleotides: TGTGCCTGGAGGCCGAGGGACACCTCTGGAAACACCATATATTTT. Translation: CAWRPRDTSGNTIYF.

The chain links TRBV18 to TRBJ2-1; perhaps TRBD1 as D (7 bases). CDR1 is KGHSH and CDR2 is LQKENI in the germline V gene. Trimming shortened V by 4 bases and J by 10 bases, and 20 bases separated the two germline ends. The CDR3 totals 15 residues. Here the CDR3 reads CASSLVRQGGREQFF. The CDR3 DNA sequence: TGTGCCAGCTCACTGGTCCGACAGGGAGGAAGGGAGCAGTTCTTC.

The chain recombines TRBV5-1 with TRBJ1-1; maybe TRBD1 (5 bases). Trimming took 4 bases from V and 2 from J, leaving 15 bases between them. The germline V gene encodes CDR1 SGHRS and CDR2 YFSETQ. The CDR3 has 15 amino acids. Written as DNA, the CDR3 is TGCGCCAGCAGCGTCGTCCAGGGAATCAACACTGAAGCTTTCTTT. This encodes CASSVVQGINTEAFF.

The chain carries TRBV7-3 and TRBJ2-3; D might be TRBD1 (5 bases). From germline, CDR1 is SGHTA and CDR2 FQGTGA. CDR3 length equals 14 residues. Trimming shortened V by 2 bases and J by 2 bases, and 8 bases separated the two germline ends. CDR3 nucleotides: TGTGCCAGCAGCTTAGACAGATACACAGATACGCAGTATTTT. Translation: CASSLDRYTDTQYF.

This clone appeared a single time. The chain uses TRBV19 and TRBJ1-5; the D is unclear. Germline loops: CDR1 LNHDA, CDR2 SQIVND (reference sequence). The CDR3 length is 14 residues. Trimming took off 1 base at V and 0 bases at J, with 4 bases between the two ends. The CDR3: CASSIGYSNQPQHF. CDR3 nucleotide sequence: TGTGCCAGTAGTATAGGTTATAGCAATCAGCCCCAGCATTTT.

This clone was observed a handful of times. The chain joins TRBV19 to TRBJ1-5, with 7 bases matching TRBD1. The CDR3 is made up of 17 amino acids. Per the germline V gene, CDR1 is LNHDA and CDR2 is SQIVND (reference sequence). The junction had 13 bases not matched to a gene; V was cut back by 7 bases and J by 1 base. This CDR3 is CASKSRPGQASNQPQHF. DNA of the CDR3: TGTGCCAGTAAGAGCCGCCCCGGACAGGCCAGCAATCAGCCCCAGCATTTT.

The rearrangement joins TRBV29-1 to TRBJ2-1, with TRBD2 identical over 12 bases. The V and J ends lost 8 bases and 9 bases, in that order; junction bases with no gene match: 8. CDR1 SQVTM and CDR2 ANQGSEA come from the germline V gene. CDR3 size: 13 residues. The CDR3 coding sequence is TGCAGCATAGGACTAGCGGGAATGGCTGAGCAGTTCTTC. Protein: CSIGLAGMAEQFF.

The chain couples TRBV28 to TRBJ2-5; D might be TRBD1 (6 bases). V dropped 7 bases and J dropped 7 bases, with 22 bases sitting between them. Per germline, CDR1 MDHEN and CDR2 SYDVKM. The CDR3 is made up of 15 amino acids. Here the CDR3 reads CASTPYSGTYGTQYF. The CDR3 coding sequence is TGTGCCAGCACCCCCTACTCCGGGACATACGGGACCCAGTACTTC.

This clone came up once. The rearrangement joins TRBV2 to TRBJ1-1; D perhaps matches TRBD1 (5 bases). CDR3 length: 15 amino acids. The germline V gene encodes CDR1 SNHLY and CDR2 FYNNEI. The V gene lost 3 bases and the J gene lost 1 base, with 12 bases spanning the gap. CDR3 coding DNA: TGTGCCAGCAGTGATGAAGGGAGGGGGAACACTGAAGCTTTCTTT. This gives the protein CASSDEGRGNTEAFF.